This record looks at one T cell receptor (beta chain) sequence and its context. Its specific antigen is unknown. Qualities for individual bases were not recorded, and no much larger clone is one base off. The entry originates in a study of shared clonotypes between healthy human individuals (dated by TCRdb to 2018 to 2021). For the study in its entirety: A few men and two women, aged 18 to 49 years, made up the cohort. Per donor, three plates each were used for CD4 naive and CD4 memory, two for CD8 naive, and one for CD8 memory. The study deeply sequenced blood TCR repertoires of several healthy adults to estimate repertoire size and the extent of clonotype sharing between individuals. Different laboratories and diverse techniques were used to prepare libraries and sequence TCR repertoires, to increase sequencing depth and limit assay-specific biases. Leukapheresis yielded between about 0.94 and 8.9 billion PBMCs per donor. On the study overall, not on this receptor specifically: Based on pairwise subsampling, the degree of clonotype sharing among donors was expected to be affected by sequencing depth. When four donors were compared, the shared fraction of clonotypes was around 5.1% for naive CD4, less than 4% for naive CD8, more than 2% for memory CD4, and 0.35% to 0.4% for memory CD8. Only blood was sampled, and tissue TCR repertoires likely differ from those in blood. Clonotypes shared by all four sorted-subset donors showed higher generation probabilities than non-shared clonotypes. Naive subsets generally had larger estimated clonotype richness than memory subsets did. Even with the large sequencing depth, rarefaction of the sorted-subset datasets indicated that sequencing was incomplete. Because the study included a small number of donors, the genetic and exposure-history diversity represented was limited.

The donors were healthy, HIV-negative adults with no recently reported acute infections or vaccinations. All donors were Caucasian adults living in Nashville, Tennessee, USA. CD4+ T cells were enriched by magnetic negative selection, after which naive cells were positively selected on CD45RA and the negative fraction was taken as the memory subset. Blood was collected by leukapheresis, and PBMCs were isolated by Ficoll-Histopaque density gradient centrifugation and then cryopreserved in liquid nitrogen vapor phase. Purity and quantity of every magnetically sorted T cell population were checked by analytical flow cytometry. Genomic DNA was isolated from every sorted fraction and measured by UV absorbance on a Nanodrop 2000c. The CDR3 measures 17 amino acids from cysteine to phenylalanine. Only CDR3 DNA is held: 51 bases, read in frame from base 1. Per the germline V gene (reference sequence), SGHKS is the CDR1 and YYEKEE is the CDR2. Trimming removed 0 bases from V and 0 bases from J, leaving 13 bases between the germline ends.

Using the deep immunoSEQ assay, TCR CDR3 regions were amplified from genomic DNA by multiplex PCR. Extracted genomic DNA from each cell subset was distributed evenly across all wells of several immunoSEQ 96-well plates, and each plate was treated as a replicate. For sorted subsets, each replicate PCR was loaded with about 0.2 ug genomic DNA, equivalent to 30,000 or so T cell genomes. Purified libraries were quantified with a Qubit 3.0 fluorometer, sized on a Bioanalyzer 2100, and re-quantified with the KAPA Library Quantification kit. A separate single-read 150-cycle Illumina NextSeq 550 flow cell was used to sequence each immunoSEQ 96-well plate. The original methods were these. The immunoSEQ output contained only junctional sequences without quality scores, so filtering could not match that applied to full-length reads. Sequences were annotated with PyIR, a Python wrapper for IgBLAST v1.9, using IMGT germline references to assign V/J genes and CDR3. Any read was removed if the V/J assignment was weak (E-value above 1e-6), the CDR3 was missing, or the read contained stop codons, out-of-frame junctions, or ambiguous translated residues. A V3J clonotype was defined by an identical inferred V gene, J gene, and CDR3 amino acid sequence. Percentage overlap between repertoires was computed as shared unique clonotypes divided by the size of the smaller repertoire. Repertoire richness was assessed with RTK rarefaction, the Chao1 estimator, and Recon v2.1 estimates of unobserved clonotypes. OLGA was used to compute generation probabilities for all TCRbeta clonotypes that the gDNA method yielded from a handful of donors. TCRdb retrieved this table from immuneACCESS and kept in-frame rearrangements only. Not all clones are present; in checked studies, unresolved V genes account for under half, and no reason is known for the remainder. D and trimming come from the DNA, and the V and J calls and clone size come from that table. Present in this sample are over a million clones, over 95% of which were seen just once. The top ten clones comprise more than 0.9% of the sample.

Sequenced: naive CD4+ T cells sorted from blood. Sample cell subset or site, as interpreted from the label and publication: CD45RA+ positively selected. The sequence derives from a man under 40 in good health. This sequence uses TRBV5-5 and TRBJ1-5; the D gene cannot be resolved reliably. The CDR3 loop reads CASSLGLERYSNQPQHF. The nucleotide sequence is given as TGTGCCAGCAGCTTGGGGTTAGAGAGATATAGCAATCAGCCCCAGCATTTT. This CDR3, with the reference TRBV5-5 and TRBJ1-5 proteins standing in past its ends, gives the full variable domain DAGVTQSPTHLIKTRGQQVTLRCSPISGHKSVSWYQQVLGQGPQFIFQYYEKEERGRGNFPDRFSARQFPNYSSELNVNALLLGDSALYLCASSLGLERYSNQPQHFGDGTRLSIL.